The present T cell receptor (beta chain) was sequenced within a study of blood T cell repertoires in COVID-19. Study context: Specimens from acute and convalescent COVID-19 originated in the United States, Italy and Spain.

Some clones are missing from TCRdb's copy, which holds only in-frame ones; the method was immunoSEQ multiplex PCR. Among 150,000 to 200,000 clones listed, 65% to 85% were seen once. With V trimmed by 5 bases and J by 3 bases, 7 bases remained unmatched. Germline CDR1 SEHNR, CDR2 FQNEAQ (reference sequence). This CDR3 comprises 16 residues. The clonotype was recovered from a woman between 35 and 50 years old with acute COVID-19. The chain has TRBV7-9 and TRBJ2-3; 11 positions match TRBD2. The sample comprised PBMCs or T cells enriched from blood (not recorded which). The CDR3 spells CASSAGLAEPTDTQYF. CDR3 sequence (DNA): TGTGCCAGCAGCGCGGGACTAGCGGAGCCTACAGATACGCAGTATTTT. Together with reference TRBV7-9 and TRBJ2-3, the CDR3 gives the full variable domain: DTGVSQNPRHKITKRGQNVTFRCDPISEHNRLYWYRQTLGQGPEFLTYFQNEAQLEKSRLLSDRFSAERPKGSFSTLEIQRTEQGDSAMYLCASSAGLAEPTDTQYFGPGTRLTVL.